A selection of T cell receptor beta chains follows, all from one sample in a study of blood T cell repertoires in COVID-19. Method: immunoSEQ multiplex PCR; TCRdb's copy keeps in-frame clones and lacks some. The table has approximately 310,000 clones, roughly 89% seen once. Source material: PBMCs or T cells enriched from blood (not recorded which). The source is a man in his sixties who had recovered from COVID-19. The CDR3 runs from the conserved cysteine through the conserved F or W. A D gene is named only where the DNA matches it firmly. Clone size appears in some rows only: once, few, many, or a class for an expanded clone.

TRBD1 | TRBJ1-2 | TRBV28 | - | TGTGCCAGCAGTCCAGGGGGCTTCATGGATGGCTACACCTTC | CASSPGGFMDGYTF
- | TRBJ2-2 | TRBV12-1 | - | TGTGCCAGCAGCATTAGCCTCGACCGGGTGGTAACCGAAGGGAACACCGGGGAGCTGTTTTTT | CASSISLDRVVTEGNTGELFF
TRBD1 | TRBJ2-3 | TRBV5-1 | - | TGCGCCAGCAGCTGGGACAGGGCTACAGATACGCAGTATTTT | CASSWDRATDTQYF
- | TRBJ1-6 | TRBV5-4 | - | TGTGCCAGCAGCTTGGAGGGGAATTCACCCCTCCACTTT | CASSLEGNSPLHF
- | TRBJ1-3 | TRBV14 | - | TGTGCCAGCAGCCAAGCGGGGGCTGGAAACACCATATATTTT | CASSQAGAGNTIYF
- | TRBJ2-3 | TRBV6-5 | - | TGTGCCAGCAATAAGCAGGGTCGAAGGGATACGCAGTATTTT | CASNKQGRRDTQYF
TRBD2 | TRBJ2-1 | TRBV7-3 | - | TGTGCCAGCAGCCCCGGTGGACTAGCGGGAAGACGAAATGAGCAGTTCTTC | CASSPGGLAGRRNEQFF
- | TRBJ1-5 | TRBV6-5 | few | TGTGCCAGCAGTTCTGTTAGCAATCAGCCCCAGCATTTT | CASSSVSNQPQHF
- | TRBJ1-1 | TRBV7-3 | - | TGTGCCAGCAGCTTAAGTTCAGGGAACACTGAAGCTTTCTTT | CASSLSSGNTEAFF
- | TRBJ1-3 | TRBV13 | - | TGTGCCAGCAGCTTAGGGGGGCCTGGAAACACCATATATTTT | CASSLGGPGNTIYF
TRBD2 | TRBJ2-7 | TRBV2 | - | TGTGCCAGCAACATACTGGGACTAGCGGGGAGGTACGAGCAGTACTTC | CASNILGLAGRYEQYF
- | TRBJ1-1 | TRBV2 | - | TGTGCCAGCCAGGAGCAGGGTAACACTGAAGCTTTCTTT | CASQEQGNTEAFF
- | TRBJ1-2 | TRBV29-1 | few | TGCAGCGTTCCCAGACCGACAGTACGCGGCTACACCTTC | CSVPRPTVRGYTF
TRBD2 | TRBJ2-7 | TRBV5-1 | - | TGCGCCAGCAGCTCCCTGACTAGCGGGAGTTACGAGCAGTACTTC | CASSSLTSGSYEQYF
TRBD1 | TRBJ1-4 | TRBV7-6 | - | TGTGCCAGCAGCTCTTTCTCAGGGGGAGCAGGAGAAAAACTGTTTTTT | CASSSFSGGAGEKLFF
TRBD2 | TRBJ2-3 | TRBV27 | - | TGTGCCAGCAGCCGACTAGCGGGAGGGTTCGGGGTCAGCACAGATACGCAGTATTTT | CASSRLAGGFGVSTDTQYF
TRBD1 | TRBJ1-5 | TRBV10-3 | - | TGTGCCATCAAAGGGGGCGCAAGACAGCCCCAGCATTTT | CAIKGGARQPQHF
TRBD2 | TRBJ2-3 | TRBV5-8 | - | TGTGCCAGCAGCTACGGTAGCGGGAGTGGGACAGATACGCAGTATTTT | CASSYGSGSGTDTQYF
- | TRBJ2-7 | TRBV7-9 | - | TGTGCCAGCAGCTTGATCAGTAATGAGCAGTACTTC | CASSLISNEQYF
- | TRBJ1-1 | TRBV5-4 | - | TGTGCCAGCAGCCAAGGGACCCGGGAGGGCACTGAAGCTTTCTTT | CASSQGTREGTEAFF
TRBD2 | TRBJ2-7 | TRBV11-2 | - | TGTGCCAGCAGCTTACCGGGACTAGCTAACTACGAGCAGTACTTC | CASSLPGLANYEQYF
- | TRBJ2-7 | TRBV23-1 | - | TGCGCCAGCAGTCCGGTTACTCACTCCTACGAGCAGTACTTC | CASSPVTHSYEQYF
TRBD2 | TRBJ2-7 | TRBV7-2 | - | TGTGCCAGCAGCCCCCGGGGGGTTTCCTACGAGCAGTACTTC | CASSPRGVSYEQYF
TRBD2 | TRBJ2-7 | TRBV4-2 | - | TGTGCCAGCAGCCAAGACTCCTGGACTAGCGGGAAGTACGAGCAGTACTTC | CASSQDSWTSGKYEQYF
- | TRBJ1-1 | TRBV21-1 | - | - | CASSKVGQGTHTEAFF
- | TRBJ1-1 | TRBV19 | - | TGTGCCAGTTTGAGACAGGTGAACACTGAAGCTTTCTTT | CASLRQVNTEAFF
- | TRBJ2-3 | TRBV24-1 | - | TGTGCCACCAGTGATAAACGGGATTGGTCAGATACGCAGTATTTT | CATSDKRDWSDTQYF
- | TRBJ1-5 | TRBV5-5 | - | TGTGCCAGCAGCTTGTCGTCGGGACTCGATTTAAATTGGCATTTT | CASSLSSGLDLNWHF
TRBD1 | TRBJ2-5 | TRBV24-1 | - | TGTGCCACCAGTGGGACAGGGAGTGAGACCCAGTACTTC | CATSGTGSETQYF
TRBD1 | TRBJ1-6 | TRBV5-1 | - | TGCGCCAGCAGCTTACTGGGACAGGGGGATAATTCACCCCTCCACTTT | CASSLLGQGDNSPLHF
TRBD1 | TRBJ2-4 | TRBV18 | - | TGTGCCAGCTCACCAAATCGGGACAGGGGGTACGACATTCAGTACTTC | CASSPNRDRGYDIQYF
- | TRBJ2-5 | TRBV18 | - | TGTGCCAGCTCACCCGCGGCGCCGGAAGGCGAGACCCAGTACTTC | CASSPAAPEGETQYF
TRBD1 | TRBJ1-5 | TRBV7-2 | - | TGTGCCAGCAGCTTCCGGGACAGGGGTCAGCCCCAGCATTTT | CASSFRDRGQPQHF
- | TRBJ1-3 | TRBV6-1 | - | TGTGCCAGCAGTGAAGCTCAGGCCATTCCTGGCTCTGGAAACACCATATATTTT | CASSEAQAIPGSGNTIYF
- | TRBJ2-7 | TRBV28 | - | TGTGCCAGCAGCCGCGGCGGACAAGGGGACTACGAGCAGTACTTC | CASSRGGQGDYEQYF
TRBD1 | TRBJ2-1 | TRBV29-1 | - | TGCAGCGTTGAAGATCCCCGACAGGGGCTTAACAATGAGCAGTTCTTC | CSVEDPRQGLNNEQFF
TRBD2 | TRBJ2-1 | TRBV4-2 | - | TGTGCCAGCAGCCAAGTTAGCGGGAGCTCCTACAATGAGCAGTTCTTC | CASSQVSGSSYNEQFF
TRBD2 | TRBJ2-3 | TRBV28 | - | TGTGCCAGCAGGCAAAGCGGGAGCCCGGGTACGCAGTATTTT | CASRQSGSPGTQYF
TRBD2 | TRBJ2-7 | TRBV6-4 | - | TGTGCCAGCAGTAGAACCGGGACTAGCCGCGAGCAGTACTTC | CASSRTGTSREQYF
TRBD2 | TRBJ2-2 | TRBV7-2 | once | TGTGCCAGCAGCTTAAGTAGCGGGAGTTATATCGGGGAGCTGTTTTTT | CASSLSSGSYIGELFF
- | TRBJ1-5 | TRBV30 | - | TGTGCCTGGAGTGTCGGTCTTTTAAATCAGCCCCAGCATTTT | CAWSVGLLNQPQHF
- | TRBJ2-7 | TRBV6-2/TRBV6-3 | - | TGTGCCAGCAGCCGCGGTGGTGCGGGCTACGAGCAGTACTTC | CASSRGGAGYEQYF
- | TRBJ2-7 | TRBV6-5 | - | TGTGCCAGCCAAGGGCAGGGGTTCTACGAGCAGTACTTC | CASQGQGFYEQYF
TRBD1 | TRBJ1-4 | TRBV7-9 | - | TGTGCCAGCAGCTTTCCGGGGACAGGGAATGAAAAACTGTTTTTT | CASSFPGTGNEKLFF
- | TRBJ1-4 | TRBV4-1 | - | TGCGCCAGCAGCCGAGCACCTAGGAACGGTGAAAAACTGTTTTTT | CASSRAPRNGEKLFF
TRBD2 | TRBJ2-1 | TRBV28 | - | TGTGCCAGCAGAGGTACTAGCGGGATCTCCTACAATGAGCAGTTCTTC | CASRGTSGISYNEQFF
TRBD1 | TRBJ1-1 | TRBV5-1 | - | TGCGCCAGCAGCTACCAGGACAGGGCGGACACTGAAGCTTTCTTT | CASSYQDRADTEAFF
TRBD2 | TRBJ2-1 | TRBV3-1/TRBV3-2 | once | TGTGCCAGCAGCCAAGATTCCGGGACTAGGGGCAATGAGCAGTTCTTC | CASSQDSGTRGNEQFF
TRBD1 | TRBJ1-2 | TRBV5-1 | - | TGCGCCAGCAGCTTGGTGGCAGGGGGTGGATATGGCTACACCTTC | CASSLVAGGGYGYTF
TRBD1 | TRBJ1-4 | TRBV28 | few | TGTGTCTCTAAGACAGGGGCTAATGAAAAACTGTTTTTT | CVSKTGANEKLFF
TRBD1 | TRBJ2-1 | TRBV9 | - | TGTGCCAGCAGCGTCGGACAGGGGTGGAATGAGCAGTTCTTC | CASSVGQGWNEQFF
- | TRBJ2-7 | TRBV20-1 | - | TGCAGTGCTAGACAATTCTACGAGCAGTACTTC | CSARQFYEQYF
- | TRBJ1-5 | TRBV24-1 | - | TGTGCCACCAGTGACCCAAATCAGCCCCAGCATTTT | CATSDPNQPQHF
- | TRBJ2-2 | TRBV6-5 | - | TGTGCCAGCAGAAGAGGGAGTACCGGGGAGCTGTTTTTT | CASRRGSTGELFF
TRBD2 | TRBJ2-3 | TRBV19 | once | TGTGCCAGTAGTGTTCTAGCGGGAGTGGTAGATACGCAGTATTTT | CASSVLAGVVDTQYF
- | TRBJ1-4 | TRBV25-1 | - | TGTGCCAGCAGTGATACTACAAGTTACTCTGGAAAACTGTTTTTT | CASSDTTSYSGKLFF
TRBD1 | TRBJ2-5 | TRBV5-6 | - | TGTGCCAGCAGCCGCCCCCTCGGGACAGGGGGCCCAGAGACCCAGTACTTC | CASSRPLGTGGPETQYF